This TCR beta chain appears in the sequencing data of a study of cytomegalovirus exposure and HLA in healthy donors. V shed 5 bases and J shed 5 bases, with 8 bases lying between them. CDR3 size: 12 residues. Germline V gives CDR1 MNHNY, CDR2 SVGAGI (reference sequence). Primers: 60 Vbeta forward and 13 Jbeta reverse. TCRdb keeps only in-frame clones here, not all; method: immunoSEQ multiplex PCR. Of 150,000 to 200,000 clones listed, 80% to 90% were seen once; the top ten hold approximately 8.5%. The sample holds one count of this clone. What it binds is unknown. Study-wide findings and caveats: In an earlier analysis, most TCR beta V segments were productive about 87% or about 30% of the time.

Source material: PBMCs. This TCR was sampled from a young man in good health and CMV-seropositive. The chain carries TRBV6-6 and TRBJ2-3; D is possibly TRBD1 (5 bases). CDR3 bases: TGTGCCAGCAGTACCGACAGAGATACGCAGTATTTT. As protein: CASSTDRDTQYF.